The subject of this entry is one T cell receptor (beta chain). V was clipped by 7 bases and J by 2 bases, with 14 bases between them. The CDR3 has 14 amino acids. Per germline, CDR1 MNHEY and CDR2 SVGAGI. The sample is drawn from a study of blood T cell repertoires in COVID-19. Study information: Sample material is recorded as cDNA or gDNA derived from T cells, B-cell-depleted T cells, or PBMCs.

This table comes from immunoSEQ multiplex PCR, and its TCRdb copy is limited to in-frame clones, with some not included. The sample lists 150,000 to 200,000 clones; just under 80% were seen once. This chain uses TRBV6-5 with TRBJ1-2; possibly TRBD1 for D (5 bases). The sequenced material came from peripheral blood. The sequence was obtained from a man aged 70 or older with active or convalescent COVID-19. The CDR3 protein is CASTRTEGNYGYTF. The DNA of the CDR3 is TGTGCCAGCACCAGAACGGAGGGGAACTATGGCTACACCTTC.